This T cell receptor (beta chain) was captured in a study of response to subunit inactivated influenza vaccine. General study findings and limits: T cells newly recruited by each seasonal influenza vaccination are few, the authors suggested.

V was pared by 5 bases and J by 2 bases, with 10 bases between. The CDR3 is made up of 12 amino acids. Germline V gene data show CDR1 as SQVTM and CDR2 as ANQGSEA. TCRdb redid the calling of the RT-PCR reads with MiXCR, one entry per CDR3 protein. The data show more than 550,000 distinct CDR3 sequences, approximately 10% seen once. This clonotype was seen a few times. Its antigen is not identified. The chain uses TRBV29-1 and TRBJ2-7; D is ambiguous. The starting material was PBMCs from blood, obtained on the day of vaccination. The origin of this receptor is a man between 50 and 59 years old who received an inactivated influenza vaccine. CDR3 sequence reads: CSVSDSPYEQYF. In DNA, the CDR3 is TGCAGCGTTTCTGACTCCCCCTACGAGCAGTACTTC.